The 4 T cell receptor beta chains given below trace back to one sample, sequenced in a study of T cells in Graves' hyperthyroidism and ophthalmopathy. Amplification of TCR beta CDR3 regions used RNA as the template. The HTBI primer set drove a first-round RT-PCR of the TCR CDR3. TCRdb reanalysed the multiplex PCR reads using MiXCR and keeps one entry per CDR3 protein. The data hold a few hundred thousand distinct CDR3 sequences, with 17% observed a single time. The material sequenced was blood. These receptors were collected from a woman aged 18-29 years with Graves' ophthalmopathy.

In this sample, this clonotype turned up many times. One junction end disagrees with the germline gene, perhaps due to a read error. The V and J genes are TRBV28 and TRBJ1-3; D is ambiguous. CDR3 length equals 14 residues. Germline V gene sequence: CDR1 MDHEN, CDR2 SYDVKM. Written as DNA, the CDR3 is TGTACCAGCAGTTTCGCGACAACTGGAAACACCATATATTTT. Amino acids: CTSSFATTGNTIYF.

The chain carries TRBV3-1 and TRBJ2-1; TRBD1 aligns across 8 bases. The CDR3 consists of 15 residues. In germline, CDR1 is LGHDT, CDR2 YNNKEL (reference sequence). Trimming at V came to 5 bases and at J to 2 bases, leaving 5 bases not matched to a gene. The CDR3 loop reads CASSYDRGTYNEQFF. The CDR3 DNA sequence: TGTGCCAGCAGCTATGACAGGGGCACCTACAATGAGCAGTTCTTC.

The chain combines TRBV28 with TRBJ2-2, with D hard to call. Germline assignment: CDR1 MDHEN and CDR2 SYDVKM. The V end was cut by 3 bases, the J end by 0 bases, with 5 bases between. There are 14 residues in the CDR3. CDR3 residues: CASSFWTNTGELFF. CDR3 nucleotide sequence: TGTGCCAGCAGTTTTTGGACGAACACCGGGGAGCTGTTTTTT.

This sequence joins TRBV30 and TRBJ2-2; the match to TRBD2 covers 13 bases. The CDR3 has 15 residues. V trimming: 0 bases; J trimming: 6 bases; junction bases outside the gene matches: 1. Germline CDR1 is GTSNPN and CDR2 is SVGIG (reference sequence). The CDR3 reads CAWSVLAGGAGELFF. The CDR3 DNA follows: TGTGCCTGGAGTGTACTAGCGGGGGGGGCCGGGGAGCTGTTTTTT.